The sequence of this T cell receptor beta chain was determined in a study of blood T cell repertoires in COVID-19. Turning to the study itself: From T cells, B-cell-depleted T cells, or PBMCs came the material, which was cDNA or gDNA.

Original processing methods: Estimates of nucleated cell counts were drawn from the amplification of reference gene primers. The data were produced by immunoSEQ multiplex PCR, yet TCRdb's version contains in-frame clones alone and is incomplete. That table gives V, J and clone size, and the DNA gave D and trimming. The profile shows about 310,000 clones, roughly 87% of them singletons. This CDR3 has 14 amino acids. CDR1 and CDR2 from the germline V gene are SGHRS and YFSETQ. Deletions cut 4 bases from V and 6 bases from J, with 16 bases between. The sequenced sample consisted of peripheral blood. V usage is TRBV5-1 and J usage is TRBJ1-1; the D gene is possibly TRBD1 (6 bases). This clonotype was sampled from a man between 45 and 60 years old with active or convalescent COVID-19. The CDR3 DNA reads as TGCGCCAGCAGCGGAATAACAGGGCTCGCTGAAGCTTTCTTT. It encodes CASSGITGLAEAFF.